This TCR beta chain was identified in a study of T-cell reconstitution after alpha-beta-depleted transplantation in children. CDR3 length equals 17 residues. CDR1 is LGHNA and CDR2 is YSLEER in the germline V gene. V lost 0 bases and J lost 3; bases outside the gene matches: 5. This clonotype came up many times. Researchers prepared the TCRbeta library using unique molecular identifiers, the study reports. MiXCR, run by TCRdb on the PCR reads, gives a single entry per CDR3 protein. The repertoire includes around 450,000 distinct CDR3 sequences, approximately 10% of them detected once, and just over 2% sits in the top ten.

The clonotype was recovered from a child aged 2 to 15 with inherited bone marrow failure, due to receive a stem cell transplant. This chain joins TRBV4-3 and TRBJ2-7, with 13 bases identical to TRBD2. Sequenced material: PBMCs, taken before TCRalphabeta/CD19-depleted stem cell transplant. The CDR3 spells CASSQDALAGGFYEQYF. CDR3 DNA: TGCGCCAGCAGCCAAGATGCACTAGCGGGAGGGTTCTACGAGCAGTACTTC.